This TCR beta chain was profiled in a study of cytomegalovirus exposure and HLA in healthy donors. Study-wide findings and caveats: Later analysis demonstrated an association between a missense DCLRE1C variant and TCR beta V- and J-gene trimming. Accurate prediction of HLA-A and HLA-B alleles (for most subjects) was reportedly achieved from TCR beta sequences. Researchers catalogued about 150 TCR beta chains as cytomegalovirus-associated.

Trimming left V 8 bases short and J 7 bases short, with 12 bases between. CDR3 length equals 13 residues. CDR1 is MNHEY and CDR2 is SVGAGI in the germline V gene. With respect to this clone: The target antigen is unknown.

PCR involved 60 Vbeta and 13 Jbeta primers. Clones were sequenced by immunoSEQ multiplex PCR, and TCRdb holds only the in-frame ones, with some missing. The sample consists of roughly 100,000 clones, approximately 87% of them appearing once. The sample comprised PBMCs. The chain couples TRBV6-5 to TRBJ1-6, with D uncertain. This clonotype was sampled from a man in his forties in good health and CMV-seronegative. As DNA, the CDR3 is TGTGCCAGCTTTCGTAGGGAGAATTCACCCCTCCACTTT. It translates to CASFRRENSPLHF.